This passage covers 23 T cell receptor beta chains from one sample sequenced in a study of T cell responses to AZD1222 COVID-19 vaccine. Libraries were prepared by immunoSEQ multiplex PCR; TCRdb keeps only in-frame clonotypes and omits some of them. Among about 150,000 clones listed, approximately 88% were seen once. The material was peripheral blood, obtained 28 days after the second AZD1222 dose. Receptors were obtained from an adult who received the AZD1222 COVID-19 vaccine.

The gene calls are TRBV10-3 and TRBJ2-1; D call uncertain. This CDR3 has 14 amino acids. Trimming removed 10 bases from V and 0 bases from J, with 13 bases in between. Germline CDR1 reads ENHRY; CDR2 reads SYGVKD. CDR3 residues: CATTSLGSYNEQFF. The CDR3, as DNA: TGTGCCACCACGTCGTTAGGCTCCTACAATGAGCAGTTCTTC.

The V call is TRBV6-5, the J call TRBJ1-5, with D perhaps TRBD1 (5 bases). Deletions cut 6 bases from V and 3 bases from J, with 9 bases between. The CDR3 length is 13 residues. CDR1 is MNHEY and CDR2 is SVGAGI in the germline V gene. The CDR3 DNA is TGTGCCAGCAGAGAGGGGTCCAATCAGCCCCAGCATTTT. The encoded protein is CASREGSNQPQHF.

The chain is built from TRBV5-1 and TRBJ2-5; D is undetermined. From germline, CDR1 is SGHRS and CDR2 YFSETQ. V lost 4 bases to trimming and J lost 5 bases, with 18 bases between them. The CDR3 consists of 15 residues. The chain's CDR3 is CASSPQRSDSETQYF. The CDR3 region has the DNA TGCGCCAGCAGCCCGCAACGTTCCGACTCCGAGACCCAGTACTTC.

This chain uses TRBV10-3 with TRBJ2-5, with unresolved D. The V end lost 6 bases, the J end lost 5 bases, and 7 bases lay between the germline ends. CDR1 ENHRY and CDR2 SYGVKD come from the germline V gene. The CDR3 has 11 residues. CDR3 in DNA: TGTGCCATCAGGGGTAAGGAGACCCAGTACTTC. Its protein product is CAIRGKETQYF.

The chain employs TRBV12-3 or TRBV12-4 and TRBJ1-2, with D hard to call. The CDR3 is made up of 12 amino acids. Trimming cost V 3 bases and J 3 bases, with 5 bases left between them. This chain's CDR3 is CASSFGDYGYTF. For the CDR3, the DNA is TGTGCCAGCAGTTTCGGGGACTATGGCTACACCTTC.

V is TRBV5-5 and J is TRBJ2-1; 8 bases are shared with TRBD2. Per germline, CDR1 SGHKS and CDR2 YYEKEE (reference sequence). The CDR3 loop spans 14 amino acids. V gave up 6 bases and J gave up 5 bases; unmatched junction bases: 7. This chain's CDR3 is CASIAGHFNNEQFF. CDR3 bases: TGTGCCAGCATAGCGGGACATTTTAACAATGAGCAGTTCTTC.

This chain links TRBV7-2 with TRBJ1-2; no clear D gene. This CDR3 spans 14 amino acids. Germline loops: CDR1 SGHTA, CDR2 FQGNSA. Trimming took 5 bases from V and 8 from J, leaving 18 bases between them. The CDR3 nucleotides read TGTGCCAGCAGCCCCACCTGGGTGCCGGGGGGCTACACCTTC. It yields the protein CASSPTWVPGGYTF.

The gene calls are TRBV30 and TRBJ2-7, with 9 positions matching TRBD2. V shed 1 base and J 3 bases; nucleotides not matched to a gene: 10. CDR1 and CDR2 from the germline V gene are GTSNPN and SVGIG (reference sequence). The CDR3 is made up of 16 amino acids. CDR3 sequence: CAWSEGLAGSGYEQYF. CDR3 bases: TGTGCCTGGAGTGAAGGTCTAGCGGGGTCAGGCTACGAGCAGTACTTC.

The rearrangement joins TRBV3-1 (or the pseudogene TRBV3-2) to TRBJ2-3; D unclear. Germline CDR1 is LGHDT and CDR2 is YNNKEL (reference sequence). This CDR3 comprises 13 residues. V lost 0 bases and J 5 bases, leaving 6 bases between the germline ends. The CDR3 protein is CASSQETKDTQYF. The DNA for the CDR3 is TGTGCCAGCAGCCAAGAGACGAAAGATACGCAGTATTTT.

The gene calls are TRBV25-1 and TRBJ1-2, with TRBD1 matching over 7 bases. Germline assignment: CDR1 MGHDK and CDR2 SYGVNS. V trimming: 2 bases; J trimming: 0 bases; junction bases outside the gene matches: 12. The CDR3 runs to 18 residues. CDR3 residues: CASSEEAPPGQTNYGYTF. CDR3 bases: TGTGCCAGCAGTGAAGAAGCCCCCCCGGGACAGACTAACTATGGCTACACCTTC.

CDR3 nucleotides: TGTGCCAGCAGCCCAGGGTGGGGCTACACCTTC. This sequence encodes CASSPGWGYTF. The chain recombines TRBV12-3 or TRBV12-4 with TRBJ1-2, with D possibly being TRBD1 (5 bases). Trimming removed 6 bases from V and 8 bases from J, with 10 bases in between. There are 11 residues in the CDR3.

V gene TRBV2 combines with J gene TRBJ1-3, with D tentatively TRBD1 (5 bases). Germline V gene lookup returns CDR1 SNHLY and CDR2 FYNNEI. The CDR3 totals 15 residues. The ends were cut back, 4 bases at V and 2 bases at J, with 12 bases in the middle. The CDR3 loop reads CASSGPGPTGNTIYF. The DNA for the CDR3 is TGTGCCAGCAGTGGACCGGGACCTACTGGAAACACCATATATTTT.

The chain carries TRBV20-1 and TRBJ1-2; D ambiguous. V lost 3 bases and J lost 7, with 9 bases in between. The length of the CDR3 is 11 residues. Germline CDR1 DFQATT, CDR2 SNEGSKA (reference sequence). The CDR3 protein is CSASSLLGYTF. In nucleotides, the CDR3 is TGCAGTGCTAGCTCTCTCCTTGGCTACACCTTC.

This clone was counted only a few times. The chain links TRBV18 to TRBJ2-7, with D possibly matching TRBD1 (6 bases). V lost 3 bases, J lost 0 bases, and 12 bases lay in between. From germline, CDR1 is KGHSH and CDR2 LQKENI. CDR3 size: 15 residues. The CDR3 here is CASSPGQTSSYEQYF. DNA for the CDR3: TGTGCCAGCTCACCCGGACAGACGAGCTCCTACGAGCAGTACTTC.

V gene TRBV6-5 combines with J gene TRBJ1-1; D is uncertain. V was cut by 11 bases and J by 5 bases, with 15 bases left in between. Germline CDR1 MNHEY, CDR2 SVGAGI. This CDR3 region has 12 residues. The CDR3 coding sequence is TGTGCCGTGTTAGGGATGAGGACTGAAGCTTTCTTT. Amino acids: CAVLGMRTEAFF.

The chain links TRBV6-5 to TRBJ2-3, with TRBD1 matching over 9 bases. Unmatched junction bases numbered 2, after V lost 6 bases and J lost 4 bases. CDR3 length: 13 residues. The germline gives CDR1 MNHEY, CDR2 SVGAGI. CDR3 nucleotides: TGTGCCAGCAGCCGACAGGGGGCAGATACGCAGTATTTT. It translates to CASSRQGADTQYF.

This chain links TRBV2 with TRBJ2-1, with D tentatively TRBD2 (5 bases). Deletions cut 8 bases from V and 3 bases from J, with 14 bases between. Germline V gene sequence: CDR1 SNHLY, CDR2 FYNNEI. There are 14 residues in the CDR3. CDR3 nucleotides: TGTGCCAGCCGAGAGGGTTTGCTCTACAATGAGCAGTTCTTC. It is translated as CASREGLLYNEQFF.

This chain's CDR3 is CASSQDINIPSTDTQYF. The CDR3 nucleotides read TGTGCCAGCAGCCAAGATATAAACATCCCTAGCACAGATACGCAGTATTTT. The chain employs TRBV4-2 and TRBJ2-3; D unclear. Germline V CDR1 and CDR2: LGHNA, YNFKEQ. The CDR3 is 17 amino acids. V dropped 0 bases and J dropped 0 bases, with 13 bases sitting between them.

The DNA of the CDR3 is TGCGCCAGTGAACAGAGCTCCTACAATGAGCAGTTCTTC. Amino acid sequence: CASEQSSYNEQFF. This sequence joins TRBV10-2 and TRBJ2-1; D unclear. The germline V gene has CDR1 WSHSY and CDR2 SAAADI. The CDR3 covers 13 residues. V lost 9 bases to trimming and J lost 0 bases, with 9 bases between them.

V is TRBV6-2 or TRBV6-3 and J is TRBJ2-1, with TRBD2 matching over 9 bases. This CDR3 contains 17 residues. The germline V gene has CDR1 MNHEY and CDR2 SVGEGT. The ends lost 1 base at V and 1 base at J; junction bases unmatched: 5. CDR3: CASSYWAAGGSYNEQFF. The CDR3 region has the DNA TGTGCCAGCAGTTACTGGGCAGCGGGGGGTTCCTACAATGAGCAGTTCTTC.

CDR3 sequence reads: CASRGLAGTPGETQYF. CDR3 DNA: TGCGCCAGCAGAGGGCTAGCGGGGACCCCCGGGGAGACCCAGTACTTC. The gene calls are TRBV5-1 and TRBJ2-5; 9 bases are a match to TRBD2. The germline V gene has CDR1 SGHRS and CDR2 YFSETQ. V dropped 5 bases and J dropped 5; count of bases not matched to a gene: 13. This CDR3 region has 16 residues.

The chain couples TRBV10-3 to TRBJ1-2, with TRBD1 matching 9 bases. This CDR3 spans 15 amino acids. Germline CDR1 and CDR2: ENHRY and SYGVKD. Trimming took 2 bases from V and 0 from J; bases not matched to a gene: 1. CDR3 bases: TGTGCCATCAGTGAGAGACAGGGGGCTAACTATGGCTACACCTTC. This sequence encodes CAISERQGANYGYTF.

This clone was seen a few times. This chain joins TRBV6-5 and TRBJ1-2, with TRBD1 matching over 8 bases. The CDR3 runs to 14 residues. The V segment lost 6 bases and the J segment 4 bases; nucleotides outside the gene matches: 7. The germline V gene has CDR1 MNHEY and CDR2 SVGAGI. The CDR3 sequence: CASSRGQDGYGYTF. The CDR3 DNA is TGTGCCAGCAGCAGGGGGCAGGACGGCTATGGCTACACCTTC.